Described below is a single T cell receptor beta chain sequence and its context. The data are from a study of cytotoxic CD8 clonotypes in ibrutinib-treated CLL. Using immunoSEQ multiplex PCR, the repertoire was profiled, and TCRdb retains in-frame clones only, with some absent. The sample has around 92,000 clones, about 74% seen once. Germline CDR1 and CDR2: MNHNY and SVGAGI (reference sequence). V was cut by 7 bases and J by 1 base, with 9 bases left in between. This CDR3 is built from 13 residues. This rearrangement joins TRBV6-6 to TRBJ2-3; possibly TRBD2 for D (6 bases). The receptor was isolated from a human donor with chronic lymphocytic leukemia. The sample consisted of PBMCs, taken after 24 months of ibrutinib treatment. CDR3 DNA: TGTGCCAGCAAGGCTAGCGGCACAGATACGCAGTATTTT. It yields the protein CASKASGTDTQYF.